A single sample is the source of the 9 T cell receptor beta chains below, sequenced in a study of T-cell reconstitution after alpha-beta-depleted transplantation in children. Preparation of the TCRbeta library was carried out with unique molecular identifiers. TCRdb ran MiXCR on the PCR reads and lists one entry per CDR3 protein. Of fewer than 550,000 distinct CDR3 sequences listed, roughly 11% are singletons. The sequencing here drew on PBMCs, mostly from graft donor cells, taken 180 days after TCRalphabeta/CD19-depleted stem cell transplant. The receptors here all came from a female patient aged 2-10 years who had a stem cell transplant for aplastic anemia, so the T cells may come from the graft donor.

A few counts support this clonotype. The rearrangement uses TRBV29-1 and TRBJ2-1, with 12 bases fitting TRBD2. CDR3 length: 16 amino acids. Germline loops: CDR1 SQVTM, CDR2 ANQGSEA. The V segment lost 3 bases and the J segment 0 bases; nucleotides outside the gene matches: 3. In nucleotides, the CDR3 is TGCAGCGTTGAGGGACTAGCGGGTGCCTCCTACAATGAGCAGTTCTTC. Its translation is CSVEGLAGASYNEQFF.

This clonotype was seen a handful of times. The chain is built from TRBV12-3 or TRBV12-4 and TRBJ2-1; D not resolved. Trimming left V 5 bases short and J 3 bases short, with 14 bases between. There are 15 residues in the CDR3. In DNA, the CDR3 is TGTGCCAGCAGTCCCAAACCCCCCGTCTACAATGAGCAGTTCTTC. The encoded protein is CASSPKPPVYNEQFF.

This clonotype has just a few counts. The chain couples TRBV7-9 to TRBJ2-2; D is unclear. In germline, CDR1 is SEHNR, CDR2 FQNEAQ (reference sequence). The germline V and J ends were trimmed by 3 bases and 4 bases, with 9 bases remaining between them. The CDR3 sequence is 14 residues long. The CDR3 loop is CASSFSQPTGELFF. Written as DNA, the CDR3 is TGTGCCAGCAGCTTCTCCCAGCCCACCGGGGAGCTGTTTTTT.

This clonotype was detected many times. The V and J genes are TRBV12-3 or TRBV12-4 and TRBJ2-7; no definite D call. This CDR3 is 11 amino acids long. DNA of the CDR3: TGTGCCAGCAGCTTAGGCTACGAGCAGTACGTC. Amino acids: CASSLGYEQYV.

There are a few counts of this clonotype. The V gene is TRBV28, the J gene TRBJ2-1; possibly TRBD1 for D (5 bases). The CDR3 contains 15 residues. Per the germline V gene, CDR1 is MDHEN and CDR2 is SYDVKM. The V gene lost 2 bases and the J gene lost 4 bases, with 12 bases spanning the gap. The CDR3: CASSLRGSYYNEQFF. In DNA, the CDR3 is TGTGCCAGCAGTTTAAGGGGCTCGTATTACAATGAGCAGTTCTTC.

V usage is TRBV2 and J usage is TRBJ2-3, with D possibly called TRBD1 or TRBD2 (5 bases each). CDR3 length: 10 residues. The V end lost 10 bases, the J end lost 13 bases, and 15 bases lay between the germline ends. Germline-derived CDR1 and CDR2 are SNHLY and FYNNEI. The chain's CDR3 is CAIRAGAEYF. The DNA for the CDR3 is TGTGCCATCCGTGCCGGGGCGGAGTATTTT.

This clonotype was recorded at least ten times. The chain joins TRBV20-1 to TRBJ2-7, with no clear D. Germline lookup yields CDR1 DFQATT and CDR2 SNEGSKA (reference sequence). The CDR3 consists of 11 residues. V lost 0 bases and J 4 bases, leaving 4 bases between the germline ends. CDR3 loop: CSARDGYEQYV. In nucleotides, the CDR3 is TGCAGTGCTAGAGATGGTTACGAGCAGTACGTC.

The chain links TRBV7-3 to TRBJ2-3; D is perhaps TRBD2 (6 bases). The germline V gene has CDR1 SGHTA and CDR2 FQGTGA. This CDR3 is built from 17 residues. V gave up 0 bases and J gave up 1 base, with 14 bases separating them. CDR3 nucleotide sequence: TGTGCCAGCAGCTTAACGTCTTCTAGCGACGGCACAGATACGCAGTATTTT. It is translated as CASSLTSSSDGTDTQYF.

The rearrangement joins TRBV20-1 to TRBJ1-1; possible D gene TRBD1, 5 bases. The germline V gene has CDR1 DFQATT and CDR2 SNEGSKA (reference sequence). There are 13 residues in the CDR3. With 3 bases removed from V and 1 base from J, the gap between germline ends came to 9 bases. The CDR3 region has the DNA TGCAGTGCTAGGTACAGGAGGAACACTGAAGCTTTCTTT. It yields the protein CSARYRRNTEAFF.